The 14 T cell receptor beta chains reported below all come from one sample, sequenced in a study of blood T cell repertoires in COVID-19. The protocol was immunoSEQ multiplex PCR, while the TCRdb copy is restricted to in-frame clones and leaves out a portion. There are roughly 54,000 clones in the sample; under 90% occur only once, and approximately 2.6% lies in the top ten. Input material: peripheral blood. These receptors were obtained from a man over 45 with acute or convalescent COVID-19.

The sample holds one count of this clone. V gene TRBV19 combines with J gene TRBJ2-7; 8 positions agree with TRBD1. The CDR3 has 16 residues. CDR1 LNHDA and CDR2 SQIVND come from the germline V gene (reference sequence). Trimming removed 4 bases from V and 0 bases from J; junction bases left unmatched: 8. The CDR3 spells CASSTNDRGPSYEQYF. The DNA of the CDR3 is TGTGCCAGTAGTACGAATGACAGGGGACCCTCCTACGAGCAGTACTTC.

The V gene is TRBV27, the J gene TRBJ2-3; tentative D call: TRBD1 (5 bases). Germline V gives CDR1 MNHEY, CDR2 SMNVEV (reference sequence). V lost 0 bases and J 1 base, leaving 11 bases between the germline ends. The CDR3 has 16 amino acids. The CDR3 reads CASSLSSATGTDTQYF. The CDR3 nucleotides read TGTGCCAGCAGTTTATCTAGTGCGACAGGCACAGATACGCAGTATTTT.

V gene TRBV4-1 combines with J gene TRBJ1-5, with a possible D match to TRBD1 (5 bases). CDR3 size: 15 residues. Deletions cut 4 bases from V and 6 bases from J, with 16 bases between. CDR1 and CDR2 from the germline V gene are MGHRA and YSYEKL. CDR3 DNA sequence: TGCGCCAGCAGCCCTCAGGAGCAGGGCGGTCAGCCCCAGCATTTT. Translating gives CASSPQEQGGQPQHF.

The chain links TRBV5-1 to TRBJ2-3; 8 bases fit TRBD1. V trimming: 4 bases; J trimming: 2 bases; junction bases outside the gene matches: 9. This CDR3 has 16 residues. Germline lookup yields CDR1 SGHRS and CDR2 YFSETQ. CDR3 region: CASSGGQVVFTDTQYF. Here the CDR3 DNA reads TGCGCCAGCAGCGGGGGACAGGTGGTTTTCACAGATACGCAGTATTTT.

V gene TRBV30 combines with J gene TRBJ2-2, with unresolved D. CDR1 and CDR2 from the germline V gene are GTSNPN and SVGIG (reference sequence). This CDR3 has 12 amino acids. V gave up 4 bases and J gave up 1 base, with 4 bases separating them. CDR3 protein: CAWTGNTGELFF. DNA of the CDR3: TGTGCCTGGACAGGGAACACCGGGGAGCTGTTTTTT.

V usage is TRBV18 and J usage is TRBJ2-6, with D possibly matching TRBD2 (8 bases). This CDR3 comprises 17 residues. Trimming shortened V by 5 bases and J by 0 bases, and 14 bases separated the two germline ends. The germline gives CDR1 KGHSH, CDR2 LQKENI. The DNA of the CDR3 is TGTGCCAGCTCAAAACAGGGGACTAGCTCTGGGGCCAACGTCCTGACTTTC. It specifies CASSKQGTSSGANVLTF. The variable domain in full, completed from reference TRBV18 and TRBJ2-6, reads NAGVMQNPRHLVRRRGQEARLRCSPMKGHSHVYWYRQLPEEGLKFMVYLQKENIIDESGMPKERFSAEFPKEGPSILRIQQVVRGDSAAYFCASSKQGTSSGANVLTFGAGSRLTVL.

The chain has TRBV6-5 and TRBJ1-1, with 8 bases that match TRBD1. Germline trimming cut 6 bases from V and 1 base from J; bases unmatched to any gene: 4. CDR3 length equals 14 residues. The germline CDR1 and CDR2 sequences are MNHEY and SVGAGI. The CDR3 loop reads CASSADRGNTEAFF. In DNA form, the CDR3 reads TGTGCCAGCAGCGCTGACAGGGGGAACACTGAAGCTTTCTTT.

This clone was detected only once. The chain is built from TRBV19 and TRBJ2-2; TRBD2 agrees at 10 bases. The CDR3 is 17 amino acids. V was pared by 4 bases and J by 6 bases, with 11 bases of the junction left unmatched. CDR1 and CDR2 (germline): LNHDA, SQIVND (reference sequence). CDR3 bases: TGTGCCAGTAGTAACCTAGCGGGAGTGTATCGGCCCGGGGAGCTGTTTTTT. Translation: CASSNLAGVYRPGELFF. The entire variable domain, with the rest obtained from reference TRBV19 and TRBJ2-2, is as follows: DGGITQSPKYLFRKEGQNVTLSCEQNLNHDAMYWYRQDPGQGLRLIYYSQIVNDFQKGDIAEGYSVSREKKESFPLTVTSAQKNPTAFYLCASSNLAGVYRPGELFFGEGSRLTVL.

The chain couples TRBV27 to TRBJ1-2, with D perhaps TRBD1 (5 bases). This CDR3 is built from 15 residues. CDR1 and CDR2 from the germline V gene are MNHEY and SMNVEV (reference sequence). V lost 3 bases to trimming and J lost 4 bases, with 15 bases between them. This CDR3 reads CASSLLPGLTYGYTF. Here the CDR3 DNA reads TGTGCCAGCAGTTTGCTCCCGGGACTGACCTATGGCTACACCTTC.

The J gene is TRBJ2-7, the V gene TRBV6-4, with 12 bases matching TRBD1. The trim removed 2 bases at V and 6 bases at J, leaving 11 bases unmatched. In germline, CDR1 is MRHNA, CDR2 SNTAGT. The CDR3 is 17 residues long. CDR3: CASSDPTPRDRGLEQYF. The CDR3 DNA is TGTGCCAGCAGTGACCCCACGCCCCGGGACAGGGGGCTCGAGCAGTACTTC.

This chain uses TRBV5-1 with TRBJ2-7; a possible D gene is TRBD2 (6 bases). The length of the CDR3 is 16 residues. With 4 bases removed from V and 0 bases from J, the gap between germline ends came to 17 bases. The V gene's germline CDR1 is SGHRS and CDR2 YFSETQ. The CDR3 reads CASSQSGSGSSYEQYF. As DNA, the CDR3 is TGCGCCAGCAGCCAAAGCGGGTCCGGAAGCTCCTACGAGCAGTACTTC. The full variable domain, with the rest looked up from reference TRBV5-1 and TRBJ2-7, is KAGVTQTPRYLIKTRGQQVTLSCSPISGHRSVSWYQQTPGQGLQFLFEYFSETQRNKGNFPGRFSGRQFSNSRSEMNVSTLELGDSALYLCASSQSGSGSSYEQYFGPGTRLTVT.

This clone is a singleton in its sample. The CDR3, as DNA: TGTGCCAGTAGTAGACAGGGGACTCAGCCCCAGCATTTT. Its translation: CASSRQGTQPQHF. V gene TRBV19 combines with J gene TRBJ1-5; 8 positions agree with TRBD1. V shed 4 bases and J 6 bases; nucleotides not matched to a gene: 2. This CDR3 contains 13 residues. Germline lookup yields CDR1 LNHDA and CDR2 SQIVND (reference sequence). Filled out from reference TRBV19 and TRBJ1-5, the complete variable domain reads DGGITQSPKYLFRKEGQNVTLSCEQNLNHDAMYWYRQDPGQGLRLIYYSQIVNDFQKGDIAEGYSVSREKKESFPLTVTSAQKNPTAFYLCASSRQGTQPQHFGDGTRLSIL.

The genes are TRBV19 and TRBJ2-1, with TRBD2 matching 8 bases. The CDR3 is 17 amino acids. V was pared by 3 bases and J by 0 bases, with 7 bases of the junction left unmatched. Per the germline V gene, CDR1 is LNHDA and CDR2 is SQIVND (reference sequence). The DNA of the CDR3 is TGTGCCAGTAGTATCCCTAGCGGGTCGAGCTCCTACAATGAGCAGTTCTTC. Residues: CASSIPSGSSSYNEQFF.

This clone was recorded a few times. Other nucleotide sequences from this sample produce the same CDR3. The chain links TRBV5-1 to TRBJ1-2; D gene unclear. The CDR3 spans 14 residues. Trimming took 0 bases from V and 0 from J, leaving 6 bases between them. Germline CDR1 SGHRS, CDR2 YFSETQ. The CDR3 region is CASSLGQANYGYTF. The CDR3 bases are TGCGCCAGCAGCTTGGGGCAAGCTAACTATGGCTACACCTTC.